This passage covers 16 T cell receptor beta chains from one sample sequenced in a study of molecular identifiers for immune sequencing clone quantification. TCRdb reanalysed the PCR reads using MiXCR and keeps one entry per CDR3 protein. The table shows 300,000 to 350,000 distinct CDR3 sequences, with about a fifth occurring only once. Sequencing was performed on naive CD8+ T cells from blood, with Jurkat cell RNA spiked in. The subset: FACS-sorted CD8+CD4-CCR7+CD45RA+ naive T cells. The receptor source for this set is a human donor in good health. Some libraries in this study had Jurkat cell RNA spiked in.

Worth noting for this clonotype: This may come from a read error, since a much larger clone is one base off. The V and J genes are TRBV12-3 or TRBV12-4 and TRBJ1-1; 7 nucleotides line up with TRBD1. This CDR3 is built from 14 residues. The CDR3 reads CVSSPDREGGKAFF. The CDR3 DNA is TGTGTCAGCAGCCCTGACAGGGAAGGAGGGAAAGCTTTCTTT.

To note about this clonotype: Relative to the germline gene, one junction end is altered; a read error may explain this. This chain joins TRBV24-1 and TRBJ2-2, with a tentative D call TRBD1 (6 bases). The CDR3 extends over 15 amino acids. Germline-derived CDR1 and CDR2 are KGHDR and SFDVKD. CDR3 nucleotide sequence: TGTGCCTCCAGTGAGGGGACACCGAACACCGGGGAGCTGTTTTTT. This gives the protein CASSEGTPNTGELFF.

About this clonotype itself: Given a much more abundant clone one base away, this may be a read error. This rearrangement joins TRBV4-3 to TRBJ2-2; 8 bases are a match to TRBD2. Germline-derived CDR1 and CDR2 are LGHNA and YSLEER. This CDR3 is 13 amino acids long. The CDR3 DNA is TGCGCCAGCAGCCAAGATCATAGCGGGAAGCTGTTTTTT. Protein product: CASSQDHSGKLFF.

This sequence joins TRBV7-9 and TRBJ2-1, with a possible D match to TRBD2 (5 bases). Germline CDR1 SEHNR, CDR2 FQNEAQ (reference sequence). V shed 0 bases and J shed 7 bases, with 13 bases lying between them. The CDR3 totals 15 residues. The CDR3 loop is CASSLADPGWNEQFF. DNA for the CDR3: TGTGCCAGCAGCTTAGCGGATCCGGGGTGGAATGAGCAGTTCTTC.

This clonotype was seen many times. This chain connects TRBV20-1 to TRBJ2-7; D remains unclear. This CDR3 spans 13 amino acids. V lost 3 bases, J lost 0 bases, and 9 bases lay in between. The germline CDR1 and CDR2 sequences are DFQATT and SNEGSKA (reference sequence). The CDR3 here is CSASTGFSYEQYF. CDR3 in DNA: TGCAGTGCTAGTACTGGATTCTCCTACGAGCAGTACTTC.

There are many counts of this clonotype. The J gene is TRBJ2-7, the V gene TRBV13, with no clear D. CDR1 and CDR2 from the germline V gene are PRHDT and FYEKMQ (reference sequence). V was clipped by 5 bases and J by 7 bases, with 15 bases between them. The CDR3 covers 13 residues. The CDR3 sequence: CASSPLSPREQYF. The CDR3 DNA is TGTGCCAGCAGCCCCCTTTCTCCCCGGGAGCAGTACTTC.

Regarding this clonotype: This could be a read error, since a much larger clone is one nucleotide away. The chain is built from TRBV6-2 or TRBV6-3 and TRBJ1-1; 7 bases match TRBD1. J gave up 6 bases and V 2 bases, and 3 bases lay outside the gene matches. Germline CDR1 MNHEY, CDR2 SVGEGT. The CDR3 is 13 residues long. The CDR3 nucleotides read TGTGCCAGCAGTTACAGGGGGCACGCTGAAGCTTTCTTT. It yields the protein CASSYRGHAEAFF.

This clonotype came up many times. The CDR3 sequence: CASSFQSGNTEAFF. The DNA of the CDR3 is TGCGCCAGCAGCTTCCAATCAGGGAACACTGAAGCTTTCTTT. This chain links TRBV5-1 with TRBJ1-1; D uncertain. This CDR3 has 14 residues. The ends were cut back, 2 bases at V and 1 base at J, with 9 bases in the middle. The V gene's germline CDR1 is SGHRS and CDR2 YFSETQ.

At least ten counts were recorded for this clonotype. The rearrangement joins TRBV6-2 or TRBV6-3 to TRBJ2-2, with D perhaps matching TRBD1 (6 bases). There are 17 residues in the CDR3. Looked up from germline, CDR1 is MNHEY and CDR2 is SVGEGT. Trimming shortened V by 0 bases and J by 5 bases, and 16 bases separated the two germline ends. The CDR3 spells CASSYSPTGISTGELFF. CDR3 DNA: TGTGCCAGCAGTTACTCGCCAACAGGGATTTCGACCGGGGAGCTGTTTTTT.

Worth noting for this clonotype: A much larger clone differs by one base, so this may be a read error. This chain connects TRBV30 to TRBJ2-1; 7 bases are shared with TRBD2. Germline V lookup: CDR1 GTSNPN, CDR2 SVGIG (reference sequence). The CDR3 totals 14 residues. CDR3 DNA: TGTGCCTGGAGTGAAGGACTAGGAAACTATGAGCAGTCCTTC. Its protein is CAWSEGLGNYEQSF.

In this sample, this clonotype turned up many times. J is TRBJ2-7 and V is TRBV12-3 or TRBV12-4; a possible D gene is TRBD2 (6 bases). Trimming cost V 5 bases and J 4 bases, with 12 bases left between them. This CDR3 comprises 13 residues. CDR3 DNA sequence: TGTGCCAGCAGTCCAGGACTAAAATACGAGCAGTACTTC. Translated: CASSPGLKYEQYF.

This clonotype was recorded at least ten times. This chain links TRBV5-5 with TRBJ2-5, with D unresolved. CDR3 length equals 14 residues. The ends were cut back, 0 bases at V and 3 bases at J, with 9 bases in the middle. CDR1 and CDR2 from the germline V gene are SGHKS and YYEKEE (reference sequence). This CDR3 reads CASSLEAVEETQYF. The CDR3 DNA sequence: TGTGCCAGCAGCTTGGAGGCAGTAGAAGAGACCCAGTACTTC.

To note about this clonotype: This may come from a read error, since a much larger clone is one base off. The conserved closing phenylalanine or tryptophan is absent in this CDR3, likely reflecting a read error. The rearrangement uses TRBV4-1 and TRBJ2-7; TRBD1 agrees at 8 bases. CDR1 and CDR2 (germline): MGHRA, YSYEKL. Losses at the gene ends were 2 bases for V and 5 bases for J; bases not matched to a gene: 11. This CDR3 contains 16 residues. The CDR3 DNA follows: TGCGCCAGCAGCCAAAAAGAAGCCCAGGGGGCCGACGAGCAGTACCTC. Amino acids: CASSQKEAQGADEQYL.

This clonotype was observed a few times. This chain joins TRBV2 and TRBJ2-2; D is unresolved. This CDR3 is built from 15 residues. Germline CDR1 reads SNHLY; CDR2 reads FYNNEI. The V end lost 2 bases, the J end lost 5 bases, and 12 bases lay between the germline ends. DNA for the CDR3: TGTGCCAGCAGTGAACGGGCTTCTGTAACCGGGGAGCTGTTTTTT. This encodes CASSERASVTGELFF.

This chain joins TRBV7-9 and TRBJ2-7; 12 nucleotides agree with TRBD2. This CDR3 comprises 16 residues. CDR1 is SEHNR, CDR2 FQNEAQ, per germline (reference sequence). V lost 5 bases and J lost 0; bases outside the gene matches: 5. In DNA form, the CDR3 reads TGTGCCAGCAGCCATAGGACTAGCGGGACCTCCTACGAGCAGTACTTC. This codes for CASSHRTSGTSYEQYF.

This clonotype has ten or more counts. This rearrangement joins TRBV12-3 or TRBV12-4 to TRBJ2-2; 12 bases are a match to TRBD2. V gave up 3 bases and J gave up 2 bases; unmatched junction bases: 1. The CDR3 contains 16 residues. The CDR3 reads CASSFGLAGNTGELFF. CDR3 nucleotide sequence: TGTGCCAGCAGTTTCGGACTAGCGGGAAACACCGGGGAGCTGTTTTTT.